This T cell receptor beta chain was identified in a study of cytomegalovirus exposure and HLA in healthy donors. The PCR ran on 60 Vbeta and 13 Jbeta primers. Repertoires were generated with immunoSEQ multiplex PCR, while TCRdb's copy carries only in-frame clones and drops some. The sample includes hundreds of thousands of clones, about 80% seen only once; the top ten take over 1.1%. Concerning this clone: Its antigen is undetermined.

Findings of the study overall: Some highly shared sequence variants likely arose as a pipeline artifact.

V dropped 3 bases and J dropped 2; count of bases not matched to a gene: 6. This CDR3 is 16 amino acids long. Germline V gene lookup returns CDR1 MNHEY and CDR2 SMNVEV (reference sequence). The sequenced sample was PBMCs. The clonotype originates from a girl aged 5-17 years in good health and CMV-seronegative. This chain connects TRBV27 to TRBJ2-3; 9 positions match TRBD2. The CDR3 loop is CASSFWRGGITDTQYF. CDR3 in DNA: TGTGCCAGCAGTTTCTGGCGGGGGGGTATCACAGATACGCAGTATTTT.